The present T cell receptor beta chain was sequenced within a study of blood T cells in healthy people across ages. Concerning this clonotype itself: The antigen is unknown.

Study-wide findings and caveats: Naive and antigen-experienced cells were not separated, limiting conclusive comparison. Changes seen in expanded clonotypes were possibly confounded by donor CMV status left unknown. Older individuals had lower TCR beta diversity per million T cells (the decline was roughly linear).

A J-beta primer mix and a sample-barcoded 5' primer were used in a second PCR of about 7 to 12 cycles. A single record per CDR3 protein comes from TCRdb applying MiXCR to the 5' RACE reads. The data hold hundreds of thousands of distinct CDR3 sequences, with 58% observed a single time. The CDR3 runs 15 residues. Deletions cut 0 bases from V and 10 bases from J, with 19 bases between. Germline lookup yields CDR1 MGHRA and CDR2 YSYEKL. The chain combines TRBV4-1 with TRBJ2-7, with D maybe TRBD2 (6 bases). The receptor was derived from a man in his 60s in good health. Sequencing input: blood. This CDR3 is CASSQDPRGAGTQYF. CDR3 DNA sequence: TGCGCCAGCAGCCAAGATCCCCGGGGTGCGGGGACTCAGTACTTC.